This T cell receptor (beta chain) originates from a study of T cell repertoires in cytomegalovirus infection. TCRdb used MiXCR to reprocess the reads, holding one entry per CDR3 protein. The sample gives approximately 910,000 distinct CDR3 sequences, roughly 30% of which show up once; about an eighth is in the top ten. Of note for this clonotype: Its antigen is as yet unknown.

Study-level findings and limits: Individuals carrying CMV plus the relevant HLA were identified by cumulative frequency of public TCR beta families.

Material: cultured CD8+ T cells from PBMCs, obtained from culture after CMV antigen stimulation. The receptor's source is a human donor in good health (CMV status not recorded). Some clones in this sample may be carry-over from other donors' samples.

CDR3 residues: CASRLTGNSYNEQFF. CDR3 nucleotide sequence: TGTGCCAGCAGGTTAACAGGGAACTCCTACAATGAGCAGTTCTTC. The rearrangement uses TRBV12-3 or TRBV12-4 and TRBJ2-1, with D possibly being TRBD1 (6 bases). The CDR3 is 15 amino acids. V was trimmed by 6 bases and J by 0 bases, leaving 12 bases between them.